Given below is one T cell receptor beta chain in context. Its specificity is unknown. At one of its ends the junction is not consistent with the germline gene, which may arise from a read error. This sample was taken from a study of cytomegalovirus exposure and HLA in healthy donors. Findings and limits, study-wide: Earlier findings revealed that most TCR beta V segments proved productive either about 87% or about 30% of the time. Follow-up analysis later connected one missense variant in DCLRE1C with trimming of TCR beta V- and J-genes.

Researchers ran the PCR with 60 Vbeta and 13 Jbeta primers. Repertoires were generated with immunoSEQ multiplex PCR, while TCRdb's copy carries only in-frame clones and drops some. The sample holds 100,000 to 150,000 clones, 17% seen once. Per germline, CDR1 MNHNS and CDR2 SASEGT. This CDR3 has 13 residues. The sequencing sample was made of PBMCs. The clonotype was recovered from a female donor in good health and CMV-seropositive. The chain uses TRBV6-1 and TRBJ1-1; D may be TRBD1 (6 bases). CDR3 loop: CARSDQGSLGAFF. The CDR3 DNA follows: TGTGCCAGAAGTGACCAGGGGTCTCTTGGAGCTTTCTTT.